This T cell receptor beta chain is drawn from a study of blood T cells in healthy people across ages. Study as a whole: Using template switching, researchers captured about one barcoded beta molecule for each two T cells.

The donors, healthy Caucasians from Russia, were aged 6 to 90. Germline V gene lookup returns CDR1 DFQATT and CDR2 SNEGSKA (reference sequence). The V end was cut by 0 bases, the J end by 6 bases, with 18 bases between. The length of the CDR3 is 16 residues. Alongside a J-beta primer mix, a sample-barcoded 5' primer served in a second PCR lasting about 7 to 12 cycles. Every cDNA was tagged by a template-switch adaptor with 12 random nucleotides. TCRdb fed the 5' RACE reads into MiXCR, producing one record per CDR3 protein. Among approximately 690,000 distinct CDR3 sequences, 40% to 45% were seen once, and the ten largest hold about 32%.

The source is a man of 80 years or more in good health. Sequencing used blood. The chain couples TRBV20-1 to TRBJ2-1; D may be TRBD2 (7 bases). The CDR3 nucleotides are TGCAGTGCTAGAGATGCTATAAGCGGGACAACCAATGAGCAGTTCTTC. It encodes CSARDAISGTTNEQFF.